Presented here are 7 T cell receptor beta chains from one specimen sequenced in a study of cytomegalovirus exposure and HLA in healthy donors (dated by TCRdb to 2015 to 2018). Receptor libraries were prepared by the immunoSEQ multiplex PCR assay. For the multiplex PCR, a mixture combining 60 forward primers for TCR Vbeta segments and 13 reverse primers for TCR Jbeta segments was used. TCRdb stores this immuneACCESS table with in-frame sequences only. Part of the clones is absent; in the studies checked, under half of the shortfall reflects unresolved V genes, and no reason is known for the rest. The sample table records about 70,000 clones; about 67% of these occur just once. Clones ranked in the top ten supply around 10% of the sample. The sequenced sample consisted of PBMCs. These receptors came from a human donor in good health.

This clone was picked up many times. This chain connects TRBV10-2 to TRBJ2-7; D is perhaps TRBD1 (6 bases). This CDR3 has 13 residues. V was trimmed by 8 bases and J by 2 bases, leaving 13 bases between them. Germline assignment: CDR1 WSHSY and CDR2 SAAADI. The CDR3 sequence: CASGSQGTYEQYF. CDR3 in DNA: TGCGCCAGCGGTTCACAGGGTACCTACGAGCAGTACTTC.

This chain uses TRBV7-2 with TRBJ1-3, with D unresolved. V gave up 3 bases and J gave up 4 bases, with 13 bases separating them. CDR3 length: 15 amino acids. CDR1 is SGHTA, CDR2 FQGNSA, per germline. The CDR3 sequence: CASSFWTSPGNTIYF. The CDR3, as DNA: TGTGCCAGCAGCTTCTGGACTTCTCCAGGAAACACCATATATTTT.

The rearrangement links TRBV6-7 to TRBJ2-3; D is perhaps TRBD2 (5 bases). TRBV6-7 is flagged as an ORF with uncertain function. CDR3 size: 20 residues. Trimming removed 5 bases from V and 0 bases from J, with 27 bases in between. The CDR3 nucleotides read TGTGCCAGCAGTCCCGGAGGCTTCCCTCTCTTAAGCTCTAGCACAGATACGCAGTATTTT. Translation: CASSPGGFPLLSSSTDTQYF.

The rearrangement links TRBV27 to TRBJ1-1; D is possibly TRBD1 (6 bases). Germline lookup yields CDR1 MNHEY and CDR2 SMNVEV (reference sequence). This CDR3 is built from 15 residues. The germline V and J ends were trimmed by 5 bases and 3 bases, with 16 bases remaining between them. For the CDR3, the DNA is TGTGCCAGCAGTCCTCTTCAGGGGCGGGACACTGAAGCTTTCTTT. Residues: CASSPLQGRDTEAFF.

The gene calls are TRBV2 and TRBJ2-7, with D perhaps TRBD1 (5 bases). V gave up 6 bases and J gave up 3 bases, with 12 bases separating them. CDR1 and CDR2 from the germline V gene are SNHLY and FYNNEI. The CDR3 runs 13 residues. CDR3 sequence (DNA): TGTGCCAGCAGCCTTAACCAGGGCTACGAGCAGTACTTC. Translation gives CASSLNQGYEQYF.

This rearrangement joins TRBV9 to TRBJ2-6; D may be TRBD1 (6 bases). V lost 0 bases and J lost 0, with 16 bases in between. Germline V gene sequence: CDR1 SGDLS, CDR2 YYNGEE. The CDR3 contains 19 residues. The CDR3 DNA reads TGTGCCAGCAGCGTAGATAAAGGGGGTTTCCGCTCTGGGGCCAACGTCCTGACTTTC. Translation: CASSVDKGGFRSGANVLTF.

A note on this clone: Its ends do not fully match the called genes, so a read error is possible. The chain joins TRBV4-2 to TRBJ2-3, with TRBD2 matching 10 bases. Per germline, CDR1 LGHNA and CDR2 YNFKEQ. This CDR3 spans 16 amino acids. The CDR3 DNA reads as TGTGCCAGCAGCCAAGAGCAAGGACTAGCGGAGGCTAAGATAGATTTT. Encoded protein: CASSQEQGLAEAKIDF.